The rows below give T cell receptor beta chains drawn from one sample of a study of shared T cell receptors in the human thymus. Some clones are missing from TCRdb's copy, which holds only in-frame ones; the method was immunoSEQ multiplex PCR. Of 630,000 or so clones in the sample, more than 70% were seen once. These data are also associated with another study on human thymus T cells.

The sample comprised thymocytes. The source of these receptors is a boy under two years old with a congenital heart defect. CDR3s include the opening cysteine and the closing phenylalanine or tryptophan. Fields, in order: V gene, J gene, CDR3 protein.

TRBV6-1,TRBJ2-3,CASSDLKEFGSPSDTQYF
TRBV4-3,TRBJ1-4,CASSQEAENEKLFF
TRBV6-4,TRBJ1-1,CASSLTMGGTEAFF
TRBV2,TRBJ2-2,CASSLDRGTGELFF
TRBV4-1,TRBJ1-5,CASSPDRHVSQPQHF
TRBV12-5,TRBJ1-1,CASGLPRPGQGAERNTEAFF
TRBV11-2,TRBJ1-2,CASSLDRNYGYTF
TRBV7-9,TRBJ1-3,CASSQGTFSSGNTIYF
TRBV11-2,TRBJ1-4,CASSLYQGQEEDEKLFF
TRBV6-1,TRBJ2-2,CASLSGELFF
TRBV7-2,TRBJ2-5,CASTPEPQETQYF
TRBV5-4,TRBJ1-1,CASSFAGPRDTEAFF
TRBV7-2,TRBJ2-2,CASSRTGTGELFF
TRBV7-6,TRBJ2-7,CASSLVGTGIWEQYF
TRBV4-1,TRBJ1-2,CASSHDRTGLDGYTF
TRBV29-1,TRBJ2-5,CSVGGVTQYF
TRBV10-1,TRBJ2-4,CASSVRGKNIQYF
TRBV5-1,TRBJ1-1,CASSLVRTGMNTEAFF
TRBV10-3,TRBJ1-2,CAISEAVERYGYTF
TRBV5-1,TRBJ2-1,CASSLLIRTDRALYNEQFF
TRBV2,TRBJ1-1,CARPGQGEAFF
TRBV6-5,TRBJ1-1,CASVPTGGWFTEAFF
TRBV19,TRBJ1-2,CASSPNEVGYTF
TRBV4-3,TRBJ2-1,CASSQDTSGRNNEQFF
TRBV6-1,TRBJ2-5,CASGDRGHQETQYF
TRBV11-2,TRBJ2-3,CASSLDRQGPLAVADTQYF
TRBV4-3,TRBJ1-4,CASSQALQRGEKLFF
TRBV5-1,TRBJ1-1,CASSNRGGTEAFF
TRBV4-2,TRBJ2-1,CASSQDLSATSYNEQFF
TRBV11-2,TRBJ1-3,CASSLGQGKGNTIYF
TRBV7-6,TRBJ1-1,CASSLRWGKGKNTEAFF
TRBV12-5,TRBJ1-5,CASARGDQPQHF
TRBV7-8,TRBJ2-5,CASSLDSGEETQYF
TRBV21-1,TRBJ2-1,CASASGKSWFF
TRBV6-1,TRBJ2-1,CASSAGQLYNEQFF
TRBV4-1,TRBJ2-2,CASSQDSTSGDTGELFF
TRBV7-6,TRBJ2-5,CASSRTSAETQYF
TRBV4-3,TRBJ2-7,CASSHTRAPTYEQYF
TRBV18,TRBJ1-2,CASSRPGRAGNYGYTF
TRBV11-2,TRBJ2-7,CASSPSTSGSCYEQYF
TRBV4-1,TRBJ2-1,CASSPRKRENYNEQFF
TRBV2,TRBJ1-5,CASSAGTGDQPQHF
TRBV10-3,TRBJ2-7,CAISERDRGSYEQYF
TRBV12-5,TRBJ2-3,CALERASTDTQYF
TRBV4-3,TRBJ1-1,CASSQVGGRAEAFF
TRBV25-1,TRBJ1-1,CASSEYQGGAFF
TRBV25-1,TRBJ2-5,CATSGAGDRGDGGTQYF
TRBV5-6,TRBJ1-4,CASSVRDRGTNEKLFF
TRBV28,TRBJ2-7,CASSLFRGEQLAGARYEQYF
TRBV28,TRBJ1-4,CASSDRGHPNEKLFF
TRBV6-5,TRBJ1-6,CASSYSTGGADSPLHF
TRBV29-1,TRBJ2-4,CSVDRGDIQYF
TRBV7-6,TRBJ1-1,CASSPNGRGPHEAFF
TRBV7-6,TRBJ1-5,CASSPGGASNQPQHF
TRBV5-1,TRBJ1-3,CASSLEGLSSGNTIYF
TRBV14,TRBJ2-2,CASSPPIAGAENTGELFF
TRBV28,TRBJ2-5,CASRGHQETQYF
TRBV30,TRBJ2-6,CAWRRGDSPFLTLSGANVLTF
TRBV4-3,TRBJ1-6,CASSQESGRGPSPLHF
TRBV30,TRBJ1-4,CAWTQTRVGGQDEKLFF